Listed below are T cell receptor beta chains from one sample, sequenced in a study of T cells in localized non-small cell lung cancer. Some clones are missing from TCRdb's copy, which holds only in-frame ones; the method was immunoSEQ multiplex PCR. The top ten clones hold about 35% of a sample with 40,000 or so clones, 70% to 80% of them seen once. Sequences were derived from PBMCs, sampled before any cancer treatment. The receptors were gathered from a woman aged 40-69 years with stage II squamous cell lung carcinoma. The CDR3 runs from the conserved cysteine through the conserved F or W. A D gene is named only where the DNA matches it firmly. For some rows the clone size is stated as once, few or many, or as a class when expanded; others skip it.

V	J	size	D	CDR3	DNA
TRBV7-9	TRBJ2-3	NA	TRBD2	CASSTLAGEADTQYF	TGTGCCAGCAGCACACTAGCGGGAGAAGCAGATACGCAGTATTTT
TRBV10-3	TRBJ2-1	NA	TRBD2	CATGTSGGNEQFF	TGTGCCACCGGGACTAGCGGGGGCAATGAGCAGTTCTTC
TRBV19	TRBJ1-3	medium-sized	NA	CASSTSPGNTIYF	TGTGCCAGTAGTACCAGTCCCGGAAACACCATATATTTT
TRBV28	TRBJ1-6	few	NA	CASSLGGRSPLHF	TGTGCCAGCAGTTTAGGGGGTAGATCACCCCTCCACTTT
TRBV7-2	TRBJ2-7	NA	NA	CASSSDWYEQYF	TGTGCCAGCAGCTCAGACTGGTACGAGCAGTACTTC
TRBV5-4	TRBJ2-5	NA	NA	CASSFAISGSQETQYF	TGTGCCAGCAGCTTTGCGATCTCAGGGTCCCAAGAGACCCAGTACTTC
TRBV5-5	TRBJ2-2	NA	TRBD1	CASGDPEGQGPSTGELFF	TGTGCCAGCGGCGACCCTGAAGGACAGGGGCCGAGCACCGGGGAGCTGTTTTTT
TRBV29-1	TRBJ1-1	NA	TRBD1	CSVEANRGTEAFF	TGCAGCGTTGAGGCTAACAGGGGCACTGAAGCTTTCTTT
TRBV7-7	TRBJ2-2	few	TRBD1	CASSPGTGLSGELFF	TGTGCTAGCAGCCCCGGGACAGGGTTATCCGGGGAGCTGTTTTTT
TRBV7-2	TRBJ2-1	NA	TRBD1	CASSSGTGLDNEQFF	TGTGCCAGCAGCTCCGGGACAGGGTTAGACAATGAGCAGTTCTTC
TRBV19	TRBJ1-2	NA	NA	CASTQRANYGYTF	TGTGCCAGCACCCAGCGAGCTAACTATGGCTACACCTTC
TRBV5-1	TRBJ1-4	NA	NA	CASSNGPNEKLFF	TGCGCCAGCAGCAACGGACCTAATGAAAAACTGTTTTTT
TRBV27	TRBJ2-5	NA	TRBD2	CASRAGYQETQYF	TGTGCCAGCAGAGCGGGGTACCAAGAGACCCAGTACTTC
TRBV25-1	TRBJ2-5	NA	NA	CASSFHSQETQYF	TGTGCCAGCAGTTTCCATTCCCAAGAGACCCAGTACTTC
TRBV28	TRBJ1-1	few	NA	CASRLNPGSGEAFF	TGTGCCAGCAGACTGAATCCAGGGTCCGGTGAAGCTTTCTTT
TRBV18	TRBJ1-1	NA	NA	CASSRDSQNTEAFF	TGTGCCAGCTCACGAGACTCACAGAACACTGAAGCTTTCTTT
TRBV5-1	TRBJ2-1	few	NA	CASSFGGRGSYNEQFF	TGCGCCAGCAGCTTCGGGGGGCGAGGCTCCTACAATGAGCAGTTCTTC
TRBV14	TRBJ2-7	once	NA	CASSQSYEQYF	TGTGCCAGCAGCCAAAGTTACGAGCAGTACTTC
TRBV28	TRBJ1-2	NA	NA	CASSSPGGYTF	TGTGCCAGCAGTTCCCCGGGGGGCTACACCTTC
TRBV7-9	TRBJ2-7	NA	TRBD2	CASSSVGLAGVQEQYF	TGTGCCAGCAGCTCTGTCGGGCTAGCGGGAGTACAAGAGCAGTACTTC
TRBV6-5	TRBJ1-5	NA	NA	CASSFRQGQPQHF	TGTGCCAGCAGTTTTAGGCAGGGTCAGCCCCAGCATTTT
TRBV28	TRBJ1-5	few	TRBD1	CASSLTGGRGQPQHF	TGTGCCAGCAGTTTAACAGGGGGTAGAGGTCAGCCCCAGCATTTT
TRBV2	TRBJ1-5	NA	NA	CASRRGEGNQPQHF	TGTGCCAGCAGGAGGGGGGAAGGCAATCAGCCCCAGCATTTT
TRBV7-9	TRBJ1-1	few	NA	CASSFTGTANTEAFF	TGTGCCAGCAGCTTTACGGGGACGGCGAACACTGAAGCTTTCTTT
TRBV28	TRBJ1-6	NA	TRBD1	CASSLTGTGKSPLHF	TGTGCCAGCAGTCTAACCGGGACAGGGAAATCACCCCTCCACTTT
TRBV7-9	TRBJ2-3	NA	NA	CASSLLAGTDTQYF	TGTGCCAGCAGCCTCCTGGCCGGCACAGATACGCAGTATTTT
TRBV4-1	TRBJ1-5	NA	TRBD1	CASSQEGGQGGNQPQHF	TGCGCCAGCAGCCAAGAGGGGGGACAGGGAGGCAATCAGCCCCAGCATTTT
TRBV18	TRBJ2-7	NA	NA	CASSPPGAAYYEQYF	TGTGCCAGCTCACCCCCGGGGGCAGCTTACTACGAGCAGTACTTC
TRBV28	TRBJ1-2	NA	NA	CASSGPGYYTF	TGTGCCAGCAGCGGCCCAGGGTACTACACCTTC
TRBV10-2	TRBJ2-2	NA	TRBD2	CASSYSSGAPGELFF	TGCGCCAGCAGTTATTCCAGCGGGGCCCCCGGGGAGCTGTTTTTT
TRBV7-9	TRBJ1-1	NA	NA	CASSLGFGRRAFF	TGTGCCAGCAGCTTAGGCTTTGGGCGGAGGGCTTTCTTT
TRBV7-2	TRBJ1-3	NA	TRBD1	CASSPGTGNTGGNTIYF	TGTGCCAGCAGCCCCGGGACAGGGAATACTGGCGGAAACACCATATATTTT
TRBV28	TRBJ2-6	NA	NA	CASSGLNVLTF	TGTGCCAGCTCGGGTTTGAACGTCCTGACTTTC
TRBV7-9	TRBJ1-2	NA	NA	CASSSLPQGYYGYTF	TGTGCCAGCAGCTCACTCCCGCAGGGGTACTATGGCTACACCTTC
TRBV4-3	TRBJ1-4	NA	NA	CASSQDLALREKLFF	TGCGCCAGCAGCCAAGATCTGGCTCTGAGGGAAAAACTGTTTTTT
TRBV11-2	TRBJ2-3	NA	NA	CASSLARVSGGTQYF	TGTGCCAGCAGCTTAGCCCGAGTTAGCGGCGGAACGCAGTATTTT
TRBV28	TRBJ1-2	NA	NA	CATQGDYGYTF	TGTGCCACCCAGGGAGACTATGGCTACACCTTC
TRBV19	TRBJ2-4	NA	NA	CASSTQGFIQYF	TGTGCCAGTAGTACCCAGGGGTTCATTCAGTACTTC
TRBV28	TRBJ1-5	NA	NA	CASSRGCQPQHF	TGTGCCAGCAGCCGTGGCTGTCAGCCCCAGCATTTT
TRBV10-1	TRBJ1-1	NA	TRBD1	CASSESRTGTNTEAFF	TGCGCCAGCAGTGAGTCACGGACAGGGACGAACACTGAAGCTTTCTTT
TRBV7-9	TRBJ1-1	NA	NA	CASTTGTHTGHF	TGTGCCAGCACTACCGGGACCCACACCGGGCACTTT
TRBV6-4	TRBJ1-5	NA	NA	CASAPGEGQPQHF	TGTGCCAGCGCACCAGGGGAAGGTCAGCCCCAGCATTTT
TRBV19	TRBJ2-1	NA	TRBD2	CASSMGGYTNEQFF	TGTGCCAGTAGTATGGGGGGGTACACGAATGAGCAGTTCTTC
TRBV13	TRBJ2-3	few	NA	CASSRRGTDTQYF	TGTGCCAGCAGCCGAAGGGGCACAGATACGCAGTATTTT
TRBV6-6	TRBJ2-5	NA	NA	CASRGYQETQYF	TGTGCCAGCAGGGGGTACCAAGAGACCCAGTACTTC
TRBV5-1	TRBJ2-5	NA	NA	CASSYMGPQETQYF	TGCGCCAGCAGCTATATGGGACCCCAAGAGACCCAGTACTTC
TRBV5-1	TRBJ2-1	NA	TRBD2	CASSFLAGDGNEQFF	TGCGCCAGCAGCTTTTTAGCGGGAGACGGGAATGAGCAGTTCTTC
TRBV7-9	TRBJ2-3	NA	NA	CASSHSGGSAKDTQYF	TGTGCCAGCAGCCACTCAGGAGGGAGCGCCAAAGATACGCAGTATTTT
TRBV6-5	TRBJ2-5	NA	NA	CASSETGRETQYF	TGTGCCAGCAGTGAGACAGGTAGAGAGACCCAGTACTTC
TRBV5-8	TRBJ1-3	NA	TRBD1	CASSRTGEEEHTIYF	TGTGCCAGCAGCAGGACAGGGGAAGAGGAGCACACCATATATTTT
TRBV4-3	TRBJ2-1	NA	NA	CASSQVGPKRTNVYNEQFF	TGCGCCAGCAGCCAAGTTGGACCCAAGCGGACGAATGTATACAATGAGCAGTTCTTC
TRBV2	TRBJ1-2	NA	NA	CASRMGGGHGYTF	TGTGCCAGCAGGATGGGTGGGGGGCACGGCTACACCTTC
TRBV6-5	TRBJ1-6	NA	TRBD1	CASSYSYQGEGSPLHF	TGTGCCAGCAGTTACTCGTATCAGGGGGAGGGTTCACCCCTCCACTTT
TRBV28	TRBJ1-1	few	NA	CASSLSAEAFF	TGTGCCAGCAGTTTGTCGGCTGAAGCTTTCTTT
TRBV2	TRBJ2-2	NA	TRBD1	CASRGTGATGELFF	TGTGCCAGCAGGGGGACAGGGGCCACCGGGGAGCTGTTTTTT
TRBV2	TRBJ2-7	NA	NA	CASLGENSYEQYF	TGTGCCAGTCTCGGGGAAAACTCCTACGAGCAGTACTTC
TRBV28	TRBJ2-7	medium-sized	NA	CASSFSGGEQYF	TGTGCCAGCAGTTTTTCTGGTGGCGAGCAGTACTTC
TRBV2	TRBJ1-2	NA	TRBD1	CASATGTGNYGYTF	TGTGCCAGTGCCACCGGGACAGGGAACTATGGCTACACCTTC
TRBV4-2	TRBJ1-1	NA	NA	CASSLEWTEAFF	TGTGCCAGCAGCTTGGAGTGGACTGAAGCTTTCTTT